The TCR beta chain described here comes from a study of T cell responses to AZD1222 COVID-19 vaccine. Concerning this clone: Its antigen is not known.

Study results and caveats: In the spike-specific TCR repertoire, nearly half reportedly target unmutated variant regions. Mostly white British, mostly female donors; authors suggested clonal diversity may be underestimated. Repertoire collection took place solely once the T cell response had peaked.

This CDR3 has 12 amino acids. V shed 1 base and J shed 3 bases, with 3 bases lying between them. Germline-derived CDR1 and CDR2 are LGHDT and YNNKEL (reference sequence). Generated by immunoSEQ multiplex PCR, the TCRdb table keeps only in-frame clones and is missing some. The table includes 180,000 or so clones, around 88% detected once. The sequences come from peripheral blood, collected on day 0 of AZD1222 vaccination. This TCR was sampled from an adult in good health. The rearrangement joins TRBV3-1 (or the pseudogene TRBV3-2) to TRBJ1-1, with no clear D. This CDR3 is CASSQGHTEAFF. The CDR3 bases are TGTGCCAGCAGCCAAGGGCACACTGAAGCTTTCTTT.